One T cell receptor beta chain is described in this entry. This sample stems from a study of blood T cell repertoires in COVID-19. Across the whole study: T cells, B-cell-depleted T cells, or PBMCs supplied cDNA or gDNA.

Data came from immunoSEQ multiplex PCR; TCRdb stores just in-frame clones and leaves some out. The sample includes around 150,000 clones, over 80% of them seen just once. This CDR3 region has 13 residues. Germline assignment: CDR1 ENHRY and CDR2 SYGVKD. Trimming removed 4 bases from V and 13 bases from J; junction bases left unmatched: 7. The sample comprised peripheral blood. The sequence was obtained from a woman over 75 with active or convalescent COVID-19. The chain joins TRBV10-3 to TRBJ2-1, with 10 bases that match TRBD2. The CDR3 sequence: CAISGASGGTQFF. CDR3 bases: TGTGCCATCAGTGGGGCTAGCGGGGGCACCCAGTTCTTC.